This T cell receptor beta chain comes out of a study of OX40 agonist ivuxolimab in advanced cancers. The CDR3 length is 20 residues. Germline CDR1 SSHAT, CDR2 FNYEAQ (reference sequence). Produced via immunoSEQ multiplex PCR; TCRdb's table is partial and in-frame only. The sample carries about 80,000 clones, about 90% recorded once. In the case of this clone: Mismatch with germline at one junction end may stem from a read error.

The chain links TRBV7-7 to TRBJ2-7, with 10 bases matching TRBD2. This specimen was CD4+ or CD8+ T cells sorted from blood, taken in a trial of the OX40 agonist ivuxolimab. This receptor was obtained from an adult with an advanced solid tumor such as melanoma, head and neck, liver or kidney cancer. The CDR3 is CASSLVGCGTSEKLRNEQYF. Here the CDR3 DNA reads TGTGCTAGCAGCTTAGTGGGATGCGGGACTAGCGAGAAGTTGCGAAACGAGCAGTACTTC.